At least ten counts were recorded for the clone carrying this TCR beta chain. The antigen is unknown. The data originate from a study of T-cell reconstitution after alpha-beta-depleted transplantation in children. Findings and limits, study-wide: Newly produced T cells mostly provided counts and TCRbeta diversity after one year, as hyperexpanded clones declined.

Preparation of the TCRbeta library was carried out with unique molecular identifiers. TCRdb processed the PCR reads anew with MiXCR; each CDR3 protein has one entry. Of fewer than 350,000 distinct CDR3 sequences listed, around 7.1% were seen once; the top ten hold about 9.3%. The length of the CDR3 is 14 residues. CDR1 is MNHEY, CDR2 SVGAGI, per germline. The V gene lost 4 bases and the J gene lost 0 bases, with 7 bases spanning the gap. Sequencing used peripheral blood, obtained 360 days after TCRalphabeta/CD19-depleted stem cell transplant. The V and J genes are TRBV6-5 and TRBJ1-5; no reliable D call. This TCR came from a female patient aged 2 to 10 who had a stem cell transplant for Fanconi anemia, so the T cells may come from the graft donor. This CDR3 is CASSSGYSNQPQHF. The CDR3 region has the DNA TGTGCCAGCAGTTCGGGGTATAGCAATCAGCCCCAGCATTTT.